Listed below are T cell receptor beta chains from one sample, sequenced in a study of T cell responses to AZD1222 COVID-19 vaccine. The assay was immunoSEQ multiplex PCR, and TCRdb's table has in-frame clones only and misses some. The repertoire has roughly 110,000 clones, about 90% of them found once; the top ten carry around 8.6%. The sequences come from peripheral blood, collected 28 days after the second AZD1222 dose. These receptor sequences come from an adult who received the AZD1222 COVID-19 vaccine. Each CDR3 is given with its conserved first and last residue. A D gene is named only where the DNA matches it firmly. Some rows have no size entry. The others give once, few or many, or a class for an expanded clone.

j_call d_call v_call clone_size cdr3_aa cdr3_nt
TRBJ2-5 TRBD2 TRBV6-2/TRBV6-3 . CASSWGAGATQYF TGTGCCAGCAGTTGGGGAGCGGGGGCTACCCAGTACTTC
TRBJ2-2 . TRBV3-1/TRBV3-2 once CASSQSPGELFF TGTGCCAGCAGCCAATCCCCCGGGGAGCTGTTTTTT
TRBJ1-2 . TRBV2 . CASSEVNYGYTF TGTGCCAGCAGTGAGGTAAACTATGGCTACACCTTC
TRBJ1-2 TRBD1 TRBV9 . CASSAGQGDGYTF TGTGCCAGCAGCGCCGGACAGGGTGATGGCTACACCTTC
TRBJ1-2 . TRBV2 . CASRAANYGYTF TGTGCCAGCCGGGCCGCTAACTATGGCTACACCTTC
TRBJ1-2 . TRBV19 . CASSITTGTYGYTF TGTGCCAGTAGTATTACGACCGGAACGTATGGCTACACCTTC
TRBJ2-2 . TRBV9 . CASSFGNTGELFF TGTGCCAGCAGCTTCGGAAACACCGGGGAGCTGTTTTTT
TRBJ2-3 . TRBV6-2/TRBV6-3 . CASSYGMSTDTQYF TGTGCCAGCAGTTACGGGATGAGCACAGATACGCAGTATTTT
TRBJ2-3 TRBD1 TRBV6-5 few CASSYSNRGTDTQYF TGTGCCAGCAGTTACTCTAACAGGGGTACAGATACGCAGTATTTT
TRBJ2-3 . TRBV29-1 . CSTRIGEADTQYF TGCAGCACCCGTATTGGGGAAGCAGATACGCAGTATTTT
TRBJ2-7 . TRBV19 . CASSVGTDSYEQYF TGTGCCAGTAGTGTCGGGACGGATTCTTACGAGCAGTACTTC
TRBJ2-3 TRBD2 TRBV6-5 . CASKPSGRTDTQYF TGTGCCAGCAAGCCTAGCGGGAGGACAGATACGCAGTATTTT
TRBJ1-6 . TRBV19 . CASSMRGGRSSYNSPLHF TGTGCCAGTAGTATGAGGGGGGGCAGGAGCTCCTATAATTCACCCCTCCACTTT
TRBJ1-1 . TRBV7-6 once CASSPYSTVNTEAFF TGTGCCAGCAGCCCTTATTCGACCGTAAACACTGAAGCTTTCTTT
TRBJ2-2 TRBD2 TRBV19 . CASSLLAGDTGELFF TGTGCCAGTAGTTTACTAGCGGGAGACACCGGGGAGCTGTTTTTT
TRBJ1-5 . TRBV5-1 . CASSLLAGPNQPQHF TGCGCCAGCAGCTTACTTGCCGGACCAAATCAGCCCCAGCATTTT
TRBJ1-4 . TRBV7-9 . CASSLQGTNEKLFF TGTGCCAGCAGCTTGCAGGGGACTAATGAAAAACTGTTTTTT
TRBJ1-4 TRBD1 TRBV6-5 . CASSYSGAGGLEKLFF TGTGCCAGCAGTTACTCCGGGGCAGGGGGCCTTGAAAAACTGTTTTTT
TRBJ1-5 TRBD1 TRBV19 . CASVAGGGNQPQHF TGTGCCAGTGTTGCAGGGGGTGGCAATCAGCCCCAGCATTTT
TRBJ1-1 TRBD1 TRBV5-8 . CASSTGTAVAPLKAFF TGTGCCAGCAGCACTGGGACAGCGGTGGCCCCCTTGAAAGCTTTCTTT
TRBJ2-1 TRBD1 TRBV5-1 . CASSSGDRGMLNEQFF TGCGCCAGCAGCTCAGGGGACAGGGGAATGTTAAATGAGCAGTTCTTC
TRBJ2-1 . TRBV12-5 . CASGFSPYASPNEQFF TGTGCTAGTGGTTTCTCCCCCTATGCTTCGCCCAATGAGCAGTTCTTC
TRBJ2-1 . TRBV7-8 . CASRLRGWEGQESSEQFF TGTGCCAGCAGACTGCGAGGATGGGAGGGACAGGAGTCATCGGAGCAGTTCTTC
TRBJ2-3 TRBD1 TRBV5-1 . CASSSQGALADTQYF TGCGCCAGCAGCTCGCAGGGGGCCTTGGCAGATACGCAGTATTTT
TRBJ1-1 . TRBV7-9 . CASSTDSGVTEAFF TGTGCCAGCAGCACCGACAGCGGGGTCACTGAAGCTTTCTTT
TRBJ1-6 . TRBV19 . CASSIVDSSPLHF TGTGCCAGTAGTATAGTCGACAGTTCACCCCTCCACTTT
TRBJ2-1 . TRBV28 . CASSLGLRRAGDEQFF TGTGCCAGCAGTCTAGGGTTGAGGAGGGCCGGGGATGAGCAGTTCTTC
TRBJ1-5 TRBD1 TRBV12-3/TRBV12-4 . CASSDRGGQPQHF TGTGCCAGCAGCGACAGGGGAGGACAGCCCCAGCATTTT
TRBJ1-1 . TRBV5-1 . CASSYRQESMNTEAFF TGCGCCAGCAGCTACCGACAGGAATCCATGAACACTGAAGCTTTCTTT
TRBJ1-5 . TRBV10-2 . CASSPVNQPQHF TGCGCCAGCAGCCCCGTGAATCAGCCCCAGCATTTT
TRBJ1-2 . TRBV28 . CASRPPGRALDTF TGTGCCAGCAGGCCTCCGGGACGAGCCTTAGACACCTTC
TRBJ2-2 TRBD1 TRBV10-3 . CAISEWDSDSTGELFF TGTGCCATCAGTGAATGGGACAGTGATAGCACCGGGGAGCTGTTTTTT
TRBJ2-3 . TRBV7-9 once CASSPLSGDTQYF TGTGCCAGCAGCCCCTTATCGGGTGATACGCAGTATTTT
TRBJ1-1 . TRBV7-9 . CASSLDRDGRNTEAFF TGTGCCAGCAGCTTAGACCGTGATGGAAGAAACACTGAAGCTTTCTTT
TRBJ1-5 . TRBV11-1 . CASSLDRYQPQHF TGTGCCAGCAGCTTAGACAGATATCAGCCCCAGCATTTT
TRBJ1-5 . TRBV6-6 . CASQHSGEGHQPQHF TGTGCCAGCCAACACTCCGGGGAGGGCCATCAGCCCCAGCATTTT
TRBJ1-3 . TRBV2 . CASSKRTSSGNTIYF TGTGCCAGCAGCAAAAGGACCAGCTCTGGAAACACCATATATTTT
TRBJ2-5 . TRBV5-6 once CASSLEASWETQYF TGTGCCAGCAGCTTGGAGGCTAGCTGGGAGACCCAGTACTTC
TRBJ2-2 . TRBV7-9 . CASSLGQDTGELFF TGTGCCAGCAGCCTCGGACAAGACACCGGGGAGCTGTTTTTT
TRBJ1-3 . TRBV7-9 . CASSLYRGGRHSGNTIYF TGTGCCAGCAGCTTATACAGAGGAGGACGGCACTCTGGAAACACCATATATTTT